The source of this TCR beta chain is a study of OX40 agonist ivuxolimab in advanced cancers. Points from the study as a whole: Both CD4+ and CD8+ T cell populations in blood had undergone clonal expansion by week 6 at 0.1 to 3.0 mg/kg.

Of note for this clone: No antigen is known for it.

Patients who had autoimmune disease history or got systemic immunosuppression were left out. In germline, CDR1 is SGHNT, CDR2 YYREEE (reference sequence). The CDR3 has 12 amino acids. Losses at the gene ends were 3 bases for V and 14 bases for J; bases not matched to a gene: 7. Sequenced by immunoSEQ multiplex PCR; TCRdb stores in-frame clones only, minus some. The table lists approximately 35,000 clones, 76% of them singletons. This receptor was taken from an adult with an advanced solid tumor such as melanoma, head and neck, liver or kidney cancer. Sequenced here: CD4+ or CD8+ T cells sorted from blood, sampled in a trial of the OX40 agonist ivuxolimab. The V gene is TRBV5-4, the J gene TRBJ2-1, with TRBD1 identical over 8 bases. The CDR3: CASSWDRRMEFF. CDR3 coding DNA: TGTGCCAGCAGCTGGGACAGGAGAATGGAGTTCTTC.